The 15 T cell receptor beta chains in this list originate from one sample, sequenced in a study of T-cell memory formation after mild COVID-19. A single record per CDR3 protein comes from TCRdb applying MiXCR to the 5' RACE reads. The sample lists 100,000 to 150,000 distinct CDR3 sequences, approximately 5.9% occurring once. Sequenced input: PBMCs or a T cell subset sorted from them (not recorded which). Source of these receptors: an adult woman who had mild COVID-19 (a few samples of this study predate the infection). Cell type and time point are not known.

There are many counts of this clonotype. This chain links TRBV4-1 with TRBJ2-4; D call uncertain. Germline V lookup: CDR1 MGHRA, CDR2 YSYEKL. The CDR3 has 16 amino acids. V lost 0 bases and J 6 bases, leaving 15 bases between the germline ends. The DNA of the CDR3 is TGCGCCAGCAGCCAAGAATGGAGTGCATCGGGAAACATTCAGTACTTC. It yields the protein CASSQEWSASGNIQYF.

This clonotype appeared a few times. The chain couples TRBV15 to TRBJ2-2; maybe TRBD2 (6 bases). This CDR3 is built from 14 residues. Germline values: CDR1 LNHNV, CDR2 YYDKDF (reference sequence). Trimming removed 11 bases from V and 7 bases from J, with 20 bases in between. The CDR3 loop is CASGTPPFVGELFF. The CDR3 DNA sequence: TGTGCCTCGGGGACTCCCCCTTTTGTCGGGGAGCTGTTTTTT. Full variable domain (remainder filled in from reference TRBV15 and TRBJ2-2): DAMVIQNPRYQVTQFGKPVTLSCSQTLNHNVMYWYQQKSSQAPKLLFHYYDKDFNNEADTPDNFQSRRPNTSFCFLDIRSPGLGDTAMYLCASGTPPFVGELFFGEGSRLTVL.

This clonotype was seen at least ten times. The V gene is TRBV5-1, the J gene TRBJ1-2; TRBD1 might be the D (5 bases). Germline assignment: CDR1 SGHRS and CDR2 YFSETQ. The CDR3 extends over 15 amino acids. Trimming took 3 bases from V and 0 from J, leaving 12 bases between them. CDR3 nucleotide sequence: TGCGCCAGCAGCTCCGGGACGAATACTAACTATGGCTACACCTTC. Protein product: CASSSGTNTNYGYTF.

The rearrangement links TRBV20-1 to TRBJ2-2, with D uncertain. The germline gives CDR1 DFQATT, CDR2 SNEGSKA (reference sequence). CDR3 size: 14 residues. The V gene lost 6 bases and the J gene lost 0 bases, with 11 bases spanning the gap. The CDR3: CSAPRAANTGELFF. In nucleotides, the CDR3 is TGCAGTGCACCCCGGGCCGCGAACACCGGGGAGCTGTTTTTT.

This clonotype was detected many times. The chain employs TRBV29-1 and TRBJ2-5; D may be TRBD2 (5 bases). Looked up from germline, CDR1 is SQVTM and CDR2 is ANQGSEA. The V end lost 6 bases, the J end lost 2 bases, and 10 bases lay between the germline ends. This CDR3 comprises 12 residues. CDR3 DNA: TGCAGCGTAGCGGCACTTCAAGAGACCCAGTACTTC. Amino acids: CSVAALQETQYF.

J is TRBJ1-1 and V is TRBV5-1; 8 nucleotides match TRBD1. The CDR3 loop spans 14 amino acids. The germline V gene has CDR1 SGHRS and CDR2 YFSETQ. Germline trimming cut 4 bases from V and 4 bases from J; bases unmatched to any gene: 6. CDR3 loop: CASSAVTGGTEAFF. Written as DNA, the CDR3 is TGCGCCAGCAGCGCCGTCACAGGGGGCACTGAAGCTTTCTTT.

In its sample, this clonotype was seen a few times. The chain recombines TRBV2 with TRBJ2-7, with 7 bases aligning to TRBD2. This CDR3 is 16 amino acids long. The germline gives CDR1 SNHLY, CDR2 FYNNEI. V shed 11 bases, J shed 3 bases, and the junction held 19 bases outside the gene matches. The CDR3: CASLTGGLRGHYEQYF. Written as DNA, the CDR3 is TGTGCCTCCCTCACGGGAGGCCTAAGGGGCCACTACGAGCAGTACTTC.

In its sample, this clonotype was seen many times. The chain combines TRBV7-6 with TRBJ2-1, with 8 bases aligning to TRBD1. Germline CDR1 reads SGHVS; CDR2 reads FNYEAQ. This CDR3 is built from 14 residues. J lost 8 bases, V lost 5 bases, and 8 bases had no gene match. Here the CDR3 DNA reads TGTGCCAGCAGCCATGGACAGGGTCGAGATGAGCAGTTCTTC. It yields the protein CASSHGQGRDEQFF.

This clonotype has just a few counts. The gene calls are TRBV28 and TRBJ2-3; TRBD2 aligns across 9 bases. V shed 4 bases, J shed 2 bases, and the junction held 7 bases outside the gene matches. The CDR3 covers 16 residues. Germline CDR1 is MDHEN and CDR2 is SYDVKM. CDR3 loop: CASSSGLARYTDTQYF. The CDR3 DNA is TGTGCCAGCAGTTCCGGACTAGCGAGATACACAGATACGCAGTATTTT.

The V gene is TRBV6-6, the J gene TRBJ2-1, with D perhaps matching TRBD1 or TRBD2 (5 bases each). Per germline, CDR1 MNHNY and CDR2 SVGAGI (reference sequence). CDR3 size: 16 residues. The V gene lost 7 bases and the J gene lost 4 bases, with 20 bases spanning the gap. The DNA of the CDR3 is TGTGCCAGCACCGGGATACCCGGGGCAGGGTACAATGAGCAGTTCTTC. This translates into CASTGIPGAGYNEQFF.

This clonotype was seen more than once but under ten times. The chain uses TRBV7-3 and TRBJ2-2, with TRBD2 matching 9 bases. The length of the CDR3 is 14 residues. The germline V gene encodes CDR1 SGHTA and CDR2 FQGTGA. The junction had 4 bases not matched to a gene; V was cut back by 4 bases and J by 7 bases. The CDR3 spells CASSWGLAIGELFF. DNA of the CDR3: TGTGCCAGCAGCTGGGGACTAGCAATCGGGGAGCTGTTTTTT.

The chain carries TRBV24-1 and TRBJ2-1; D is perhaps TRBD1 (5 bases). Per germline, CDR1 KGHDR and CDR2 SFDVKD. The germline V and J ends were trimmed by 9 bases and 7 bases, with 12 bases remaining between them. There are 12 residues in the CDR3. In DNA form, the CDR3 reads TGTGCCACCCAACGAAGGGGAAATGAGCAGTTCTTC. Its protein product is CATQRRGNEQFF.

CDR3 protein: CASSFQTGTLNQPQHF. The CDR3 nucleotides read TGTGCCAGCAGCTTCCAGACAGGGACACTCAATCAGCCCCAGCATTTT. V usage is TRBV7-2 and J usage is TRBJ1-5; 7 bases fit TRBD1. V trimming: 3 bases; J trimming: 3 bases; junction bases outside the gene matches: 8. The CDR3 is made up of 16 amino acids. From germline, CDR1 is SGHTA and CDR2 FQGNSA.

Ten or more counts support this clonotype. The rearrangement joins TRBV10-3 to TRBJ2-5, with D perhaps given as TRBD1 or TRBD2 (5 bases each). The CDR3 is 13 residues long. In germline, CDR1 is ENHRY, CDR2 SYGVKD. Between the trimmed V and J ends, which lost 7 bases and 3 bases, there was a span of 12 bases. The CDR3 sequence is CAINSGTEETQYF. The CDR3 region has the DNA TGTGCCATCAACTCCGGGACGGAAGAGACCCAGTACTTC.

This clonotype showed up just a few times. This chain links TRBV5-1 with TRBJ2-5; D is uncertain. Trimming stripped 2 bases from V and 5 bases from J, with 13 bases between. This CDR3 is 14 amino acids long. Per germline, CDR1 SGHRS and CDR2 YFSETQ. CDR3 residues: CASSFQDLGETQYF. In nucleotides, the CDR3 is TGCGCCAGCAGCTTTCAGGATCTGGGGGAGACCCAGTACTTC.